The 30 T cell receptor beta chains below all came from one sample that was sequenced in a study of T cell responses to AZD1222 COVID-19 vaccine (dated by TCRdb to the early 2020s). This specimen's time point label, interpreted: baseline before first vaccination. Library preparation used the immunoSEQ multiplex PCR assay. TCRdb carries this immuneACCESS record with in-frame sequences only. Its versions omit some clonotypes, under half of them owing to an unresolved V gene in the studies checked, with the rest unexplained. The sample data list over 85,000 clones, and roughly 86% of these were observed just once. The top ten constitute approximately 5% of the sample. Sequencing used peripheral blood, obtained on day 0 of AZD1222 vaccination. The receptors were gathered from an adult in good health.

This rearrangement joins TRBV4-3 to TRBJ2-1; D is perhaps TRBD2 (7 bases). Germline V CDR1 and CDR2: LGHNA, YSLEER. The CDR3 runs 16 residues. The V gene lost 0 bases and the J gene lost 3 bases, with 12 bases spanning the gap. CDR3 sequence: CASSQDPGGHYNEQFF. The CDR3 DNA reads TGCGCCAGCAGCCAAGATCCGGGGGGACACTACAATGAGCAGTTCTTC.

The rearrangement joins TRBV5-4 to TRBJ2-4; possible D gene TRBD2, 5 bases. Looked up from germline, CDR1 is SGHNT and CDR2 is YYREEE (reference sequence). The CDR3 loop spans 15 amino acids. V was shortened by 1 base and J by 0 bases, with 8 bases between the two germline ends. CDR3 coding DNA: TGTGCCAGCAGCTTGAGGACTGAAGCCAAAAACATTCAGTACTTC. Encoded protein: CASSLRTEAKNIQYF.

The chain is built from TRBV5-8 and TRBJ1-1, with TRBD1 matching 8 bases. The CDR3 runs 13 residues. The V and J ends lost 4 bases and 7 bases, in that order; junction bases with no gene match: 6. In germline, CDR1 is SGHTS, CDR2 YDEGEE. CDR3: CASSHLTGDEAFF. Written as DNA, the CDR3 is TGTGCCAGCAGCCATCTGACAGGGGATGAAGCTTTCTTT.

This clone was recorded once. This chain connects TRBV6-5 to TRBJ1-1, with a weak D call TRBD1 (6 bases). Germline lookup yields CDR1 MNHEY and CDR2 SVGAGI. V was pared by 6 bases and J by 6 bases, with 17 bases between. The CDR3 length is 14 residues. The CDR3 DNA follows: TGTGCCAGCAGCAGCAGGGGAGGAAGCCCTGAAGCTTTCTTT. Translating it yields CASSSRGGSPEAFF.

The rearrangement links TRBV7-9 to TRBJ1-2; D ambiguous. This CDR3 is 14 amino acids long. Trimming cost V 0 bases and J 4 bases, with 9 bases left between them. The germline V gene encodes CDR1 SEHNR and CDR2 FQNEAQ (reference sequence). This CDR3 reads CASSLAGTAYGYTF. The CDR3 DNA sequence: TGTGCCAGCAGCTTAGCTGGTACTGCCTATGGCTACACCTTC.

The chain employs TRBV27 and TRBJ1-2; TRBD1 is a possible D gene (6 bases). V gave up 6 bases and J gave up 6 bases, with 17 bases separating them. The CDR3 is 14 amino acids. From germline, CDR1 is MNHEY and CDR2 SMNVEV (reference sequence). In DNA, the CDR3 is TGTGCCAGCAGCCCAGCACAGGGAGGACATGGCTACACCTTC. This translates into CASSPAQGGHGYTF.

The V gene is TRBV6-2 or TRBV6-3, the J gene TRBJ2-2, with D possibly matching TRBD1 (6 bases). Trimming removed 6 bases at V and 6 bases at J, with 11 bases between. Germline lookup yields CDR1 MNHEY and CDR2 SVGEGT. This CDR3 is 13 amino acids long. CDR3 residues: CASSNTGSGELFF. CDR3 in DNA: TGTGCCAGCAGCAACACAGGGTCCGGGGAGCTGTTTTTT.

V usage is TRBV5-5 and J usage is TRBJ1-3; D is undetermined. V was cut by 0 bases and J by 4 bases, with 11 bases left in between. The germline gives CDR1 SGHKS, CDR2 YYEKEE (reference sequence). The CDR3 loop spans 15 amino acids. The CDR3 reads CASSLAPIGGNTIYF. CDR3 DNA sequence: TGTGCCAGCAGCTTGGCCCCCATAGGCGGAAACACCATATATTTT.

J is TRBJ1-4 and V is TRBV7-2; possible D gene TRBD1, 5 bases. Trimming left V 2 bases short and J 2 bases short, with 12 bases between. This CDR3 spans 16 amino acids. Germline loops: CDR1 SGHTA, CDR2 FQGNSA. The CDR3 sequence is CASSLRGRVTNEKLFF. The CDR3 nucleotides are TGTGCCAGCAGCTTAAGGGGAAGGGTCACTAATGAAAAACTGTTTTTT.

The V call is TRBV6-4, the J call TRBJ2-3; 7 bases are shared with TRBD1. With 6 bases clipped from V and 2 bases from J, the junction kept 5 bases outside the gene matches. Per germline, CDR1 MRHNA and CDR2 SNTAGT. The CDR3 is 14 residues long. Here the CDR3 DNA reads TGTGCCAGCAGGGATGGGACAGTCACAGATACGCAGTATTTT. It is translated as CASRDGTVTDTQYF.

The CDR3 protein is CASRQEDYEQYF. CDR3 in DNA: TGTGCCAGCAGACAAGAGGACTACGAGCAGTACTTC. This chain uses TRBV6-5 with TRBJ2-7; no reliable D call. The V end lost 6 bases, the J end lost 3 bases, and 9 bases lay between the germline ends. The CDR3 runs to 12 residues. CDR1 is MNHEY and CDR2 is SVGAGI in the germline V gene.

The chain links TRBV10-1 to TRBJ2-2, with 10 positions matching TRBD2. With V trimmed by 2 bases and J by 0 bases, 6 bases remained unmatched. Germline CDR1 WNHNN, CDR2 SYGVQD (reference sequence). The CDR3 length is 18 residues. CDR3 amino acids: CASSEGLAGDSNTGELFF. The DNA of the CDR3 is TGCGCCAGCAGTGAGGGTCTAGCGGGAGATTCGAACACCGGGGAGCTGTTTTTT.

The V and J genes are TRBV6-6 and TRBJ1-6; D remains ambiguous. The CDR3 totals 11 residues. Per the germline V gene, CDR1 is MNHNY and CDR2 is SVGAGI (reference sequence). V shed 7 bases and J shed 8 bases, with 6 bases lying between them. CDR3 residues: CASKQDSPLHF. The CDR3 nucleotides read TGTGCCAGCAAGCAGGATTCACCCCTCCACTTT.

The chain has TRBV30 and TRBJ1-1; maybe TRBD1 (5 bases). The CDR3 is 14 residues long. Between the trimmed V and J ends, which lost 7 bases and 7 bases, there was a span of 22 bases. Germline assignment: CDR1 GTSNPN and CDR2 SVGIG (reference sequence). The CDR3 is CASRRTSGTGEAFF. The CDR3 nucleotides read TGTGCCTCTCGAAGGACCTCCGGTACAGGTGAAGCTTTCTTT.

The J gene is TRBJ2-2, the V gene TRBV18; D may be TRBD1 or TRBD2 (5 bases each). Between the trimmed V and J ends, which lost 0 bases and 7 bases, there was a span of 18 bases. CDR1 is KGHSH and CDR2 is LQKENI in the germline V gene. There are 17 residues in the CDR3. The CDR3 loop reads CASSPPSGDVRSGELFF. DNA of the CDR3: TGTGCCAGCTCACCACCTTCTGGGGACGTCCGAAGCGGGGAGCTGTTTTTT.

This clone appeared a single time. The rearrangement uses TRBV2 and TRBJ1-3; no firm D call. Germline V gene lookup returns CDR1 SNHLY and CDR2 FYNNEI. This CDR3 comprises 17 residues. V lost 4 bases to trimming and J lost 0 bases, with 16 bases between them. CDR3 sequence reads: CASSAAGVGGSGNTIYF. The CDR3 nucleotides are TGTGCCAGCAGTGCGGCCGGCGTGGGTGGCTCTGGAAACACCATATATTTT.

The chain carries TRBV6-4 and TRBJ2-3; possibly TRBD1 for D (5 bases). Trimming shortened V by 3 bases and J by 4 bases, and 17 bases separated the two germline ends. The CDR3 runs to 16 residues. The germline V gene encodes CDR1 MRHNA and CDR2 SNTAGT. This CDR3 is CASSERLIPRADTQYF. CDR3 nucleotide sequence: TGTGCCAGCAGTGAACGTCTGATTCCCAGGGCAGATACGCAGTATTTT.

This chain connects TRBV27 to TRBJ2-7; D might be TRBD1 or TRBD2, each matching 5 bases. The germline gives CDR1 MNHEY, CDR2 SMNVEV (reference sequence). The ends were cut back, 7 bases at V and 0 bases at J, with 16 bases in the middle. CDR3 length: 15 residues. CDR3 DNA: TGTGCCAGCAAGTTGACCGGGACGAGCTCCTACGAGCAGTACTTC. Encoded protein: CASKLTGTSSYEQYF.

This chain connects TRBV27 to TRBJ1-1, with TRBD1 as a possible D gene (6 bases). The V end lost 5 bases, the J end lost 3 bases, and 13 bases lay between the germline ends. The CDR3 totals 14 residues. In germline, CDR1 is MNHEY, CDR2 SMNVEV (reference sequence). CDR3: CASSPRGGDTEAFF. The CDR3 region has the DNA TGTGCCAGCAGTCCCCGAGGGGGGGACACTGAAGCTTTCTTT.

The chain combines TRBV6-5 with TRBJ1-5, with D possibly matching TRBD1 (6 bases). The CDR3 has 14 residues. V lost 6 bases and J lost 9, with 18 bases in between. The germline V gene encodes CDR1 MNHEY and CDR2 SVGAGI. This chain's CDR3 is CASSPRGLPGPQHF. Written as DNA, the CDR3 is TGTGCCAGCAGCCCAAGGGGGTTACCAGGGCCCCAGCATTTT.

This clone turned up a few times. The chain links TRBV5-8 to TRBJ2-3; no clear D gene. CDR1 SGHTS and CDR2 YDEGEE come from the germline V gene. The CDR3 spans 14 residues. V dropped 0 bases and J dropped 4 bases, with 9 bases sitting between them. The CDR3, as DNA: TGTGCCAGCAGCTTGGGAAGGGTCGCAGATACGCAGTATTTT. As protein: CASSLGRVADTQYF. Complete variable domain (other parts from reference TRBV5-8 and TRBJ2-3): EAGVTQSPTHLIKTRGQQATLRCSPISGHTSVYWYQQALGLGLQFLLWYDEGEERNRGNFPPRFSGRQFPNYSSELNVNALELEDSALYLCASSLGRVADTQYFGPGTRLTVL.

The rearrangement links TRBV7-9 to TRBJ2-5; D possibly uses TRBD1 or TRBD2 (5 bases each). CDR1 and CDR2 (germline): SEHNR, FQNEAQ (reference sequence). Trimming shortened V by 2 bases and J by 7 bases, and 11 bases separated the two germline ends. The CDR3 runs 13 residues. CDR3 region: CASSLTDGGTQYF. The CDR3 bases are TGTGCCAGCAGCTTAACCGATGGGGGGACCCAGTACTTC.

The chain combines TRBV2 with TRBJ1-5; D is perhaps TRBD1 (5 bases). Trimming shortened V by 9 bases and J by 8 bases, and 17 bases separated the two germline ends. The CDR3 is made up of 13 amino acids. Germline V gives CDR1 SNHLY, CDR2 FYNNEI. CDR3 loop: CARGADFRKPQHF. CDR3 nucleotides: TGTGCCAGAGGGGCAGACTTTAGGAAGCCCCAGCATTTT. The full variable domain, in which reference TRBV2 and TRBJ1-5 provide the parts outside the CDR3, is EPEVTQTPSHQVTQMGQEVILRCVPISNHLYFYWYRQILGQKVEFLVSFYNNEISEKSEIFDDQFSVERPDGSNFTLKIRSTKLEDSAMYFCARGADFRKPQHFGDGTRLSIL.

A single count supports this clone. The CDR3 nucleotides read TGTGCCAGCAGGATGACACCGAACACTGAAGCTTTCTTT. The encoded protein is CASRMTPNTEAFF. The rearrangement uses TRBV6-5 and TRBJ1-1; D uncertain. Trimming stripped 6 bases from V and 1 base from J, with 9 bases between. This CDR3 comprises 13 residues. Germline CDR1 reads MNHEY; CDR2 reads SVGAGI.

V usage is TRBV7-2 and J usage is TRBJ1-3; D is unresolved. The CDR3 is 16 residues long. CDR1 SGHTA and CDR2 FQGNSA come from the germline V gene. The V end lost 1 base, the J end lost 0 bases, and 10 bases lay between the germline ends. The CDR3 coding sequence is TGTGCCAGCAGCTTAGAGCCCCCTGGCTCTGGAAACACCATATATTTT. Translation: CASSLEPPGSGNTIYF.

The chain couples TRBV2 to TRBJ2-1; 10 bases match TRBD1. Germline V gene sequence: CDR1 SNHLY, CDR2 FYNNEI. V shed 11 bases, J shed 6 bases, and the junction held 4 bases outside the gene matches. The CDR3 length is 12 residues. CDR3 DNA: TGTGCCGGGACAGGGGATATCAATGAGCAGTTCTTC. It encodes CAGTGDINEQFF.

The chain carries TRBV6-5 and TRBJ2-7, with no clear D. Looked up from germline, CDR1 is MNHEY and CDR2 is SVGAGI. Trimming left V 6 bases short and J 3 bases short, with 12 bases between. This CDR3 comprises 13 residues. As DNA, the CDR3 is TGTGCCAGCAGCCCACGGGTAGGCTACGAGCAGTACTTC. This codes for CASSPRVGYEQYF.

The chain couples TRBV14 to TRBJ1-2; weak D call: TRBD1 (5 bases). The CDR3 contains 16 residues. Germline CDR1 SGHDN, CDR2 FVKESK. V was cut by 4 bases and J by 1 base, with 16 bases left in between. CDR3 protein: CASSPRRGIGNYGYTF. Here the CDR3 DNA reads TGTGCCAGCAGCCCACGAAGGGGAATTGGTAACTATGGCTACACCTTC.

The chain couples TRBV6-5 to TRBJ2-7, with TRBD1 identical over 7 bases. The CDR3 has 13 residues. V was clipped by 5 bases and J by 4 bases; unmatched bases: 5. Germline CDR1 reads MNHEY; CDR2 reads SVGAGI. The CDR3 loop reads CASSPRGQYEQYF. The CDR3 DNA reads TGTGCCAGCAGTCCCAGGGGACAGTACGAGCAGTACTTC.

This clone was seen a handful of times. The J gene is TRBJ2-1, the V gene TRBV7-9; 13 positions match TRBD2. Germline CDR1 reads SEHNR; CDR2 reads FQNEAQ (reference sequence). The J segment lost 8 bases and the V segment lost 4 bases, leaving 5 bases of the junction unmatched. This CDR3 is built from 15 residues. For the CDR3, the DNA is TGTGCCAGCAGCTCCCGACTAGCGGGGGGCCATGAGCAGTTCTTC. Its protein is CASSSRLAGGHEQFF.